Listed below are T cell receptor beta chains from one sample, sequenced in a study of T cell responses to AZD1222 COVID-19 vaccine. Assay used: immunoSEQ multiplex PCR; TCRdb lists only in-frame clones, some missing. The sample yields 200,000 or so clones, 93% seen once. The sample here was peripheral blood, taken 28 days after the second AZD1222 dose. The receptors derive from an adult who received the AZD1222 COVID-19 vaccine. CDR3s include the opening cysteine and the closing phenylalanine or tryptophan. Clone size, where shown, is once, few, many, or a class for clones that have expanded.

clone size	V gene	J gene	CDR3 protein
NA	TRBV29-1	TRBJ2-7	CSVSGTATYEQYF
NA	TRBV28	TRBJ1-3	CASSYQGARGNTIYF
NA	TRBV19	TRBJ2-2	CASSIWQPANTGELFF
NA	TRBV7-9	TRBJ1-1	CASSFTLNTEAFF
NA	TRBV30	TRBJ1-3	CAWSVPRTGERGNTIYF
NA	TRBV5-8	TRBJ1-1	CASSLEGRGGTEAFF
NA	TRBV19	TRBJ1-1	CASSIEPDRGTEAFF
NA	TRBV6-5	TRBJ2-5	CASRRTVYQETQYF
NA	TRBV5-1	TRBJ2-3	CARSLAGAGGGTDTQYF
NA	TRBV27	TRBJ2-1	CASRSPGTNEQFF
once	TRBV30	TRBJ1-6	CAWSVLQGDSPLHF
NA	TRBV29-1	TRBJ1-2	CSVGTGTYGYTF
NA	TRBV3-1/TRBV3-2	TRBJ1-2	CASSQAARAGYTF
NA	TRBV19	TRBJ1-5	CASSRDRGNQPQHF
NA	TRBV2	TRBJ2-7	CASRDDRYEQYF
NA	TRBV29-1	TRBJ2-3	CSPGGSGTDTQYF
NA	TRBV4-3	TRBJ2-1	CASSQGLGGRYNEQFF